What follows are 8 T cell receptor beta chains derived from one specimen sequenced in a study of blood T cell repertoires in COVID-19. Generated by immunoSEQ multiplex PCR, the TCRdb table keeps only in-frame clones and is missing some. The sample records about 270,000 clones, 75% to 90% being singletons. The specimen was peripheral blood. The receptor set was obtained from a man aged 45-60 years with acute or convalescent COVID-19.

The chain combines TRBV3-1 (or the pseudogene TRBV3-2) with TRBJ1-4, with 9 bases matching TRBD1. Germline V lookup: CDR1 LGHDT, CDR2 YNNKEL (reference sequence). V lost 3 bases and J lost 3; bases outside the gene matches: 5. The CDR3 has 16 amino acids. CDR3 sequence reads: CASSQLQGAANEKLFF. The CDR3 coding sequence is TGTGCCAGCAGCCAGTTACAGGGGGCGGCTAATGAAAAACTGTTTTTT.

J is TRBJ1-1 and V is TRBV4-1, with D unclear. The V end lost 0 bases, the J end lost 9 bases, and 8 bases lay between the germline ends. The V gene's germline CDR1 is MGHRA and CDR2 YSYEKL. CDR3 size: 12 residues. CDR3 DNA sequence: TGCGCCAGCAGCCAAGAGGTCAGTCAAGCTTTCTTT. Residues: CASSQEVSQAFF.

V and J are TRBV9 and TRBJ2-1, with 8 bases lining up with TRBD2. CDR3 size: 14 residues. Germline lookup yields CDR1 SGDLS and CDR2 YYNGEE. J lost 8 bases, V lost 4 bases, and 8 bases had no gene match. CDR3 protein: CASSPRTSTYEQFF. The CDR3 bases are TGTGCCAGCAGCCCCCGGACTAGCACCTATGAGCAGTTCTTC.

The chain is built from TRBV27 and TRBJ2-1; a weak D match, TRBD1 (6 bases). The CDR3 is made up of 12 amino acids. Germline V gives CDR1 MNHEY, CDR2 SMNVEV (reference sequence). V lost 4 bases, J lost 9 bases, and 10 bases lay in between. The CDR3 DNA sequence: TGTGCCAGCAGTTCACGGACAGCTGAGCAGTTCTTC. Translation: CASSSRTAEQFF.

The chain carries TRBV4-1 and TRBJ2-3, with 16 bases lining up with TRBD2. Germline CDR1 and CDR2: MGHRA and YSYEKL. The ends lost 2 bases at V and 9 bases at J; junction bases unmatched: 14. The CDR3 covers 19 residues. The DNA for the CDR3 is TGCGCCAGCAGCCAAAGAGACCCCGGGACTAGCGGGGGGGCGGGCACGCAGTATTTT. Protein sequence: CASSQRDPGTSGGAGTQYF.

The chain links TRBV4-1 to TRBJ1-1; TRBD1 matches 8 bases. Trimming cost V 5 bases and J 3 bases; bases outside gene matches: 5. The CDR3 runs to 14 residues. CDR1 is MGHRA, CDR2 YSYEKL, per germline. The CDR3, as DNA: TGCGCCAGCAGCAAAAAGACAGGGGACACTGAAGCTTTCTTT. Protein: CASSKKTGDTEAFF.

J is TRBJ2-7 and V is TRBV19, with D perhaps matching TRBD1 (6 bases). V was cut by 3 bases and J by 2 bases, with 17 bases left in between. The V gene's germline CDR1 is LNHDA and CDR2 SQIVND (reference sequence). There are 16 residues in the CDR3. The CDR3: CASSIGRTVLPYEQYF. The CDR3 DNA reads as TGTGCCAGTAGTATTGGCCGGACAGTCTTGCCCTACGAGCAGTACTTC.

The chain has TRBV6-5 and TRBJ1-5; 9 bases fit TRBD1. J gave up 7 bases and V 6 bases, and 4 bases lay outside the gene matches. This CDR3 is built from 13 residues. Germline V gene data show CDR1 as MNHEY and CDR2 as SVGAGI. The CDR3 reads CASRATGGQPQHF. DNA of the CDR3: TGTGCCAGCAGGGCGACAGGGGGACAGCCCCAGCATTTT.